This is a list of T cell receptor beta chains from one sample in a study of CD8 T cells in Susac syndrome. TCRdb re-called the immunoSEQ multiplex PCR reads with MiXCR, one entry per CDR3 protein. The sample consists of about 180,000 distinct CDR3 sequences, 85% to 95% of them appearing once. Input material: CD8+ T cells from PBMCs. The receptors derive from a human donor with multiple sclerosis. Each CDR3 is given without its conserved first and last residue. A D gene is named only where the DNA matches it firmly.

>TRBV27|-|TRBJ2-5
ASSFLRDKETQY
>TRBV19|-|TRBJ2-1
ASSRGSGNSYNEQF
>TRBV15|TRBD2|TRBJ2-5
ATSSEALADQETQY
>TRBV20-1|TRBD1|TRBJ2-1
SATTGTGYSLEQF
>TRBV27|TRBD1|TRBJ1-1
ASSFGGTAEAF
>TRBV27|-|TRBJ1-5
ASSPTRRVGQPQH
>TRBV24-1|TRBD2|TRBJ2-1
ATSEGGLDYNEQF
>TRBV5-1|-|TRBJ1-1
ASSFGRMNTEAF
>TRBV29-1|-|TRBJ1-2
SGGTYYGYT
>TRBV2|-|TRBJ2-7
ASVQGSYEQY
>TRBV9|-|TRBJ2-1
ASTLRTGDNEQF
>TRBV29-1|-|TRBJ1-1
SVVWQNTEAF
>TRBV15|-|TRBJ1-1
ATTTKGRLEAF
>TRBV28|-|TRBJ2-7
ASSFVSYEQY
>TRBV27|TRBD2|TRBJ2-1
ASSPGTSGSIWNEQF
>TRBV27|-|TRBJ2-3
ASSSRVVGADTQY
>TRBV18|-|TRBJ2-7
ASSPDYSLTYEQY
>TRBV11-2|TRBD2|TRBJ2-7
ASSPHHLGTSGRAPYEQY
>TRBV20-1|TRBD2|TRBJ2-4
SACAGDYIQY
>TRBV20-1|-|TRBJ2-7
SARDAQDLDYEQY
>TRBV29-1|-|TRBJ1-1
SVDQVNTEAF
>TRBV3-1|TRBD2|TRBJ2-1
ASSFYGGAYNEQF
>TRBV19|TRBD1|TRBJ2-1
ASSILQGVGEQF
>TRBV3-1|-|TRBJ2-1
ASSQDRFHNEQF
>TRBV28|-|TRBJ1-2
ASSLRTSVNYGYT
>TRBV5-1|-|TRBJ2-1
ASSLDPAHRNEQF
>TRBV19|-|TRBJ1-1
ASTPGQRGTEAF
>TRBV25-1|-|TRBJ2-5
ASSEFSKGETQY
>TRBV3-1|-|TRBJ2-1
ASSQEEYNEQF
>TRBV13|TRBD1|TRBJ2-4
ASSTSTAGTGDQNIQY
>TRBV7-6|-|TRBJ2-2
ASSLMWGSTGELF
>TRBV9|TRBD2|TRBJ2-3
ASSVAGGETDTQY
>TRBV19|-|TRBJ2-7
ASSAGLPYEQY
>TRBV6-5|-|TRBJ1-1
ASSKYTEAF
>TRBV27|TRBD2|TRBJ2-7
ASSLSGGGWYEQY
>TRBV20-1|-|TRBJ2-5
SARALWPGHGGETQY
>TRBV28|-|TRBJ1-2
ASSSTISDGRAYGYT
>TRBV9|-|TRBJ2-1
ASSVELTRGDEQF
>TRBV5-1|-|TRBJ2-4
ASSLPGRADIQY
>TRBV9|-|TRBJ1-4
ASSVGVRPTNEKLF
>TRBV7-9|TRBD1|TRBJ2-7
ASSPGTGGPYEQY
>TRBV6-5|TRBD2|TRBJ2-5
ASRTTSKQETQY
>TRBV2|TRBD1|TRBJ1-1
ASSEAGGYTEAF
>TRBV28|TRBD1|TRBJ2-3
ASSRTGDTDTQY
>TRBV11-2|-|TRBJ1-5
ASSLVFGYQPQH
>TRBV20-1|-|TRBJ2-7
SARGYSSYEQY
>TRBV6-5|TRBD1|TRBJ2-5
ASSLQGDQETQY
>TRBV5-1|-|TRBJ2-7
ASSYGVGEYEQY
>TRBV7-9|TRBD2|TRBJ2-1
ASDNAGGRYNEQF
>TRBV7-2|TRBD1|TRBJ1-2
ASSTTRTGTRGYT
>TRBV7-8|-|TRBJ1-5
ASSLEGVRLGNQPQH
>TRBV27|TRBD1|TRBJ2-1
ASSPGTGGFYEQF